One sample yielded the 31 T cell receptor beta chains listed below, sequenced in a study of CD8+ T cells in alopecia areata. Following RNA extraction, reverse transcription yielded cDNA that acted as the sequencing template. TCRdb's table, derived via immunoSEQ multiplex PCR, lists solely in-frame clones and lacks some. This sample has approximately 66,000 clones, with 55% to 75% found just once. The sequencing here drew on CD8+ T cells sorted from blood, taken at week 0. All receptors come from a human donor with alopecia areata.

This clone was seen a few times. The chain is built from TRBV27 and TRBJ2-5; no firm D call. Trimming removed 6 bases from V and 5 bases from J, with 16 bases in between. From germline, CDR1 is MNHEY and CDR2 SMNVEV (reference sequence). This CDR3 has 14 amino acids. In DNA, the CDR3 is TGTGCCAGCAGGGGGAATGAAATACCTGAGACCCAGTACTTC. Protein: CASRGNEIPETQYF.

The CDR3 DNA follows: TGCGCCAGCAGCCAAGACCCCACCACGCATTCCTACAATGAGCAGTTCTTC. Translated, it gives CASSQDPTTHSYNEQFF. The chain couples TRBV4-3 to TRBJ2-1; D not resolved. Per germline, CDR1 LGHNA and CDR2 YSLEER. With 0 bases removed from V and 1 base from J, the gap between germline ends came to 13 bases. There are 17 residues in the CDR3.

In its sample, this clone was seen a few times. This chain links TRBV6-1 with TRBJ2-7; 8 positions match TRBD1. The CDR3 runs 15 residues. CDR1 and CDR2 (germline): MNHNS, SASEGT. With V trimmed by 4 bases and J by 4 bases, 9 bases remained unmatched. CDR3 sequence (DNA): TGTGCCAGCAGTGCTCAGACAGGGGCCCCGTACGAGCAGTACTTC. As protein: CASSAQTGAPYEQYF.

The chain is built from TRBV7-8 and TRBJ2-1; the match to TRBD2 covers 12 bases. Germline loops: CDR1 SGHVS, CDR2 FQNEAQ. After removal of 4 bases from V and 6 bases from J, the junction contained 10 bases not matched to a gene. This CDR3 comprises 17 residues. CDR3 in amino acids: CASSSEWTSGTVNEQFF. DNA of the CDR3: TGTGCCAGCAGCTCCGAATGGACTAGCGGGACAGTCAATGAGCAGTTCTTC.

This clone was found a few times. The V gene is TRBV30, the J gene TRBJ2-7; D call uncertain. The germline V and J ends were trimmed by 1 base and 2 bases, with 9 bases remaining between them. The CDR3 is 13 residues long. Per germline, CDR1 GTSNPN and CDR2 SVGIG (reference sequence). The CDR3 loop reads CAWSETVTYEQYF. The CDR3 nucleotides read TGTGCCTGGAGTGAGACGGTAACCTACGAGCAGTACTTC.

In DNA, the CDR3 is TGTGCCAGCAGTGGACTGTGGTTATCCAAAAACATTCAGTACTTC. It codes for CASSGLWLSKNIQYF. The chain links TRBV2 to TRBJ2-4, with D uncertain. The CDR3 contains 15 residues. Trimming left V 4 bases short and J 2 bases short, with 12 bases between. CDR1 is SNHLY and CDR2 is FYNNEI in the germline V gene. Combining the CDR3 with reference TRBV2 and TRBJ2-4 gives the whole variable domain EPEVTQTPSHQVTQMGQEVILRCVPISNHLYFYWYRQILGQKVEFLVSFYNNEISEKSEIFDDQFSVERPDGSNFTLKIRSTKLEDSAMYFCASSGLWLSKNIQYFGAGTRLSVL.

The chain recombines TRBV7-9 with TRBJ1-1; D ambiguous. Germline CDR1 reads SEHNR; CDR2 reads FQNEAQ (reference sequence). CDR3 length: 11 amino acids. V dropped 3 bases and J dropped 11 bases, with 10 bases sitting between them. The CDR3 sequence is CASSFSSDAFF. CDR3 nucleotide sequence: TGTGCCAGCAGCTTTTCGAGTGATGCTTTCTTT.

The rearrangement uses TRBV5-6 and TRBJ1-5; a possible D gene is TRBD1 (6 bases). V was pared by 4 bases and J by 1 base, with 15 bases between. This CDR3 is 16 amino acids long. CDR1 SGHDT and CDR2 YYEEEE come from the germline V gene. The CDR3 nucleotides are TGTGCCAGCAGCAATGGACAGAGACTCAGCAATCAGCCCCAGCATTTT. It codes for CASSNGQRLSNQPQHF.

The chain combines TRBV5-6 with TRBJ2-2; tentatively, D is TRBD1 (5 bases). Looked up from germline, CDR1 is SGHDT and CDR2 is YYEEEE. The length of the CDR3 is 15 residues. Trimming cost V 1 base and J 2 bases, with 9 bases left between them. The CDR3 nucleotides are TGTGCCAGCAGCTTGTACAGGAGCAACACCGGGGAGCTGTTTTTT. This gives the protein CASSLYRSNTGELFF.

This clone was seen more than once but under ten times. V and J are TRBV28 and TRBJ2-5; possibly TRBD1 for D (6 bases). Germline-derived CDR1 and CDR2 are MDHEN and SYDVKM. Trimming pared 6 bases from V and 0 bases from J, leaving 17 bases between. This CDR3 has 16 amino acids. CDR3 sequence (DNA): TGTGCCAGCAGCCGACGATTCCGGGACAACCAAGAGACCCAGTACTTC. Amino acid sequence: CASSRRFRDNQETQYF.

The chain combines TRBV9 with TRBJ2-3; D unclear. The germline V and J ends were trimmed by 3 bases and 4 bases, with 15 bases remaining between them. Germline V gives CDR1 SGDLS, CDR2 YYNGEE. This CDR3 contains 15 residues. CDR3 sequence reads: CASSGALQVADTQYF. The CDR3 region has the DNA TGTGCCAGCAGCGGGGCCCTCCAAGTTGCAGATACGCAGTATTTT.

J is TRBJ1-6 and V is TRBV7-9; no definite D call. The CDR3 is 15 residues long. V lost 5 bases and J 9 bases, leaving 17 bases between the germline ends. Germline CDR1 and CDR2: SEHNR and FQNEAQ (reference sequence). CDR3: CASSLDPYEGSPLHF. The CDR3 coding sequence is TGTGCCAGCAGCCTCGACCCGTACGAGGGTTCACCCCTCCACTTT.

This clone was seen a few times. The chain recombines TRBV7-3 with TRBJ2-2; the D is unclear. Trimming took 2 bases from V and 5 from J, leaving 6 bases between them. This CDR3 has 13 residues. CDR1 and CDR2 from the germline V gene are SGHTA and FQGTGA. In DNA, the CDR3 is TGTGCCAGCAGCTTATCAGAGACCGGGGAGCTGTTTTTT. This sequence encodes CASSLSETGELFF.

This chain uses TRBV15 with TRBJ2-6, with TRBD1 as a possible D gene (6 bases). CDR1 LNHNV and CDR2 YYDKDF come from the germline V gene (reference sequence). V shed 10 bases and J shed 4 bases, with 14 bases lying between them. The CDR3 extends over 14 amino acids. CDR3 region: CAIQQGIGANVLTF. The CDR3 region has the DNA TGTGCCATACAACAGGGAATCGGGGCCAACGTCCTGACTTTC.

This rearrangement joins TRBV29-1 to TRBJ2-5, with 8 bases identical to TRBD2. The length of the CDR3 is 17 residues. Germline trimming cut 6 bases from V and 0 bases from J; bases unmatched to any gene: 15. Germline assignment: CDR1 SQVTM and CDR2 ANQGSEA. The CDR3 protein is CSVNGAAGDPHQETQYF. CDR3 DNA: TGCAGCGTGAACGGCGCAGCGGGGGACCCCCACCAAGAGACCCAGTACTTC.

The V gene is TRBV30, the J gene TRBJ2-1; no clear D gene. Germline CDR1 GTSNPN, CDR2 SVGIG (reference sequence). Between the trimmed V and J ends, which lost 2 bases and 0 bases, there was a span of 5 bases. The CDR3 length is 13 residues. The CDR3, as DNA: TGTGCCTGGAGTATGGGCTCCTACAATGAGCAGTTCTTC. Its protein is CAWSMGSYNEQFF.

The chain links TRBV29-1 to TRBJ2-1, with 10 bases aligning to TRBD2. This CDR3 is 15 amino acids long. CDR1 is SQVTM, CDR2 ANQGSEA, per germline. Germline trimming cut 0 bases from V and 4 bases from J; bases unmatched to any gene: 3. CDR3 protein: CSVEDIAGGYNEQFF. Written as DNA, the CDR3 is TGCAGCGTTGAAGATATAGCGGGGGGTTACAATGAGCAGTTCTTC.

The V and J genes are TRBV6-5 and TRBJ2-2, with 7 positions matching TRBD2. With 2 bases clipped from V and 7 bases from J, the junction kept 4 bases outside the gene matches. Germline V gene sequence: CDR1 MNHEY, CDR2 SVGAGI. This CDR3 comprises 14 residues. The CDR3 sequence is CASSYHSGVGELFF. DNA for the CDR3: TGTGCCAGCAGTTACCACAGCGGGGTCGGGGAGCTGTTTTTT.

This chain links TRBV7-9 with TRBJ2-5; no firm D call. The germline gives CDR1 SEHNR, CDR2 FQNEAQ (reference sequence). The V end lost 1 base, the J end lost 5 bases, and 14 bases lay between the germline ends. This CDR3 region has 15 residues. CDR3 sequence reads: CASSLVPTFGETQYF. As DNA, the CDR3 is TGTGCCAGCAGCTTAGTCCCCACATTCGGGGAGACCCAGTACTTC.

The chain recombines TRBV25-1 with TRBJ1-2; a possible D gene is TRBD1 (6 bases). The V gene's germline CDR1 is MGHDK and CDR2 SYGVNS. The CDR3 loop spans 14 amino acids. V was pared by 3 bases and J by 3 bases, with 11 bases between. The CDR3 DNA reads TGTGCCAGCAGTGATACGACAGGCTACTATGGCTACACCTTC. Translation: CASSDTTGYYGYTF.

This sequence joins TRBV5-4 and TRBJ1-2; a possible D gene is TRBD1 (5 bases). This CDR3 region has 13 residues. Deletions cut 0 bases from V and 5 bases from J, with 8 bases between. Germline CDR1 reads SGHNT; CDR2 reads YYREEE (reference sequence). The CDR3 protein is CASSLEGTYGYTF. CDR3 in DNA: TGTGCCAGCAGCTTGGAAGGGACTTATGGCTACACCTTC. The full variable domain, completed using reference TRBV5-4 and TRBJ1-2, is ETGVTQSPTHLIKTRGQQVTLRCSSQSGHNTVSWYQQALGQGPQFIFQYYREEENGRGNFPPRFSGLQFPNYSSELNVNALELDDSALYLCASSLEGTYGYTFGSGTRLTVV.

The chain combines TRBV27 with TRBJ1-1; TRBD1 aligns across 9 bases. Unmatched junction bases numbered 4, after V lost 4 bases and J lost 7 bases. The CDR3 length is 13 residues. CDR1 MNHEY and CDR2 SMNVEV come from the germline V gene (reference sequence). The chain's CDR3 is CASSSGQGIEAFF. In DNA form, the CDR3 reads TGTGCCAGCAGTTCCGGACAGGGGATTGAAGCTTTCTTT.

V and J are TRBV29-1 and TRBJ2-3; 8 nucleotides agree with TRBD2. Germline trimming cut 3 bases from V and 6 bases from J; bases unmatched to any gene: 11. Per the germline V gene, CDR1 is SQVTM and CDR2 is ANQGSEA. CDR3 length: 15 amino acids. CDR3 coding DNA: TGCAGCGTTGATGCCAAGCGGGAGTTTTCGGATACGCAGTATTTT. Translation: CSVDAKREFSDTQYF.

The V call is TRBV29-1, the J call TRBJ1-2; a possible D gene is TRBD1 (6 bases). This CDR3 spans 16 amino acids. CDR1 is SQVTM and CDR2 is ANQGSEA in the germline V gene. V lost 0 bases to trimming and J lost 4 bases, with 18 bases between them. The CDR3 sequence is CSVEDWGGPNPYGYTF. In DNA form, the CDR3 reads TGCAGCGTTGAAGATTGGGGGGGCCCGAACCCCTATGGCTACACCTTC. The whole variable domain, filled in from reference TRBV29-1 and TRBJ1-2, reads SAVISQKPSRDICQRGTSLTIQCQVDSQVTMMFWYRQQPGQSLTLIATANQGSEATYESGFVIDKFPISRPNLTFSTLTVSNMSPEDSSIYLCSVEDWGGPNPYGYTFGSGTRLTVV.

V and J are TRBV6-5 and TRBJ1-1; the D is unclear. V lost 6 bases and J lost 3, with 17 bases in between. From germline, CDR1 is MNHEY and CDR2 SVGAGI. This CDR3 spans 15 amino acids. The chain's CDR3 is CASSPTGLGDTEAFF. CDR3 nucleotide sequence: TGTGCCAGCAGCCCAACCGGACTGGGTGACACTGAAGCTTTCTTT.

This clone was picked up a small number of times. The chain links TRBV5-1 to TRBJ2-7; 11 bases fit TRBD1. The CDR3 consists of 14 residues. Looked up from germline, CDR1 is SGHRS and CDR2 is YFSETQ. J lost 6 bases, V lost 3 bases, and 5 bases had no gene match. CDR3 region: CASSYRTGGPEQYF. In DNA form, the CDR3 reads TGCGCCAGCAGCTACCGGACAGGGGGCCCCGAGCAGTACTTC.

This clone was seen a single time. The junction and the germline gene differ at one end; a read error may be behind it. CDR3 DNA: TGTGCCAGCACCTTGGCGTACCAAGAGACCCAGTACTTC. Translated, it gives CASTLAYQETQYF. The chain carries TRBV5-6 and TRBJ2-5, with D unclear. Germline lookup yields CDR1 SGHDT and CDR2 YYEEEE. This CDR3 comprises 13 residues.

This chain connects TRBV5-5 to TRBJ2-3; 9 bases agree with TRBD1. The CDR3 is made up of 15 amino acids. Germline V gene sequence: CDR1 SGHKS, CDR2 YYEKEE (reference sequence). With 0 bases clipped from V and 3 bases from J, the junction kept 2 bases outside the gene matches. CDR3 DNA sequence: TGTGCCAGCAGCTTGGATGGGACAGGGACAGATACGCAGTATTTT. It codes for CASSLDGTGTDTQYF.

Written as DNA, the CDR3 is TGTGCCAGCAGCCATCGGGATAACCCTAATGAAAAACTGTTTTTT. Encoded protein: CASSHRDNPNEKLFF. The chain is built from TRBV6-5 and TRBJ1-4; no firm D call. V lost 6 bases and J lost 3, with 14 bases in between. CDR1 and CDR2 (germline): MNHEY, SVGAGI. This CDR3 region has 15 residues.

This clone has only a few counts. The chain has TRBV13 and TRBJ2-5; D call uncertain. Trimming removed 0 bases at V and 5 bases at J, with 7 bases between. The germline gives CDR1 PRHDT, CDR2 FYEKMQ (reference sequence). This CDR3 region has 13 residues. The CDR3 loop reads CASSLGVEETQYF. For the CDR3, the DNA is TGTGCCAGCAGCTTAGGGGTAGAGGAGACCCAGTACTTC.

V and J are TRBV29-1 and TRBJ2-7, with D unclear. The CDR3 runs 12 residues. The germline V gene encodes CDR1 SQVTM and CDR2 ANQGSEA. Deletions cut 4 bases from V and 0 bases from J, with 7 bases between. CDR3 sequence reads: CSVVGDSYEQYF. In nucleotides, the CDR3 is TGCAGCGTTGTTGGGGACTCCTACGAGCAGTACTTC.